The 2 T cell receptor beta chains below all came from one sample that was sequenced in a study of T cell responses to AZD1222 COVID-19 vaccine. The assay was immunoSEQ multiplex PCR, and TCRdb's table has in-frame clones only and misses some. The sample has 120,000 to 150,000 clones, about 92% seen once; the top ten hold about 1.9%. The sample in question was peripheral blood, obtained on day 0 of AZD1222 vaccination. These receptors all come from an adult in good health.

CDR3 nucleotide sequence: TGTGCCAGTAGTATACCTAGCGGGAGAGGGGATGAGCAGTTCTTC. This gives the protein CASSIPSGRGDEQFF. The rearrangement links TRBV19 to TRBJ2-1; 10 nucleotides line up with TRBD2. The CDR3 spans 15 residues. Germline V gene lookup returns CDR1 LNHDA and CDR2 SQIVND (reference sequence). The V and J ends lost 2 bases and 8 bases, in that order; junction bases with no gene match: 6.

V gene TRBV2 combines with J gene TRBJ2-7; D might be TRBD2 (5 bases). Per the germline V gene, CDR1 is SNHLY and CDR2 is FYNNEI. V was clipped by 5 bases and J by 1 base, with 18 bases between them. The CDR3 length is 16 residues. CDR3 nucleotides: TGTGCCAGCAGTCCTCTTCCCTCTAGCAGGTCCTACGAGCAGTACTTC. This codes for CASSPLPSSRSYEQYF. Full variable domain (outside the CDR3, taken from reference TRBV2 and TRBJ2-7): EPEVTQTPSHQVTQMGQEVILRCVPISNHLYFYWYRQILGQKVEFLVSFYNNEISEKSEIFDDQFSVERPDGSNFTLKIRSTKLEDSAMYFCASSPLPSSRSYEQYFGPGTRLTVT.